Each of the 28 T cell receptor beta chains below was sequenced from the same sample in a study of T cells in localized non-small cell lung cancer. This table comes from immunoSEQ multiplex PCR, and its TCRdb copy is limited to in-frame clones, with some not included. Seen here are approximately 28,000 clones, around 81% observed once, and the top ten hold approximately 5.7%. This material consisted of peripheral blood mononuclear cells, taken before any cancer treatment. The receptors here all came from a man aged 40-75 years with stage III lung adenocarcinoma.

The V call is TRBV11-2, the J call TRBJ2-2; D remains ambiguous. The CDR3 spans 14 residues. Trimming stripped 5 bases from V and 1 base from J, with 8 bases between. The germline V gene encodes CDR1 SGHAT and CDR2 FQNNGV. As DNA, the CDR3 is TGTGCCAGCAGCCCGACCCTGAACACCGGGGAGCTGTTTTTT. The encoded protein is CASSPTLNTGELFF.

V is TRBV9 and J is TRBJ1-1; no reliable D call. Germline V CDR1 and CDR2: SGDLS, YYNGEE. Trimming took off 2 bases at V and 2 bases at J, with 10 bases between the two ends. This CDR3 spans 14 amino acids. CDR3 sequence: CASSVSNQNTEAFF. CDR3 bases: TGTGCCAGCAGCGTGTCCAACCAAAACACTGAAGCTTTCTTT.

V gene TRBV5-4 combines with J gene TRBJ2-2; TRBD1 agrees at 8 bases. Trimming at V came to 4 bases and at J to 5 bases, leaving 7 bases not matched to a gene. This CDR3 region has 15 residues. Per the germline V gene, CDR1 is SGHNT and CDR2 is YYREEE (reference sequence). CDR3 in amino acids: CASSTGDRQTGELFF. The CDR3, as DNA: TGTGCCAGCAGCACCGGGGACAGGCAAACCGGGGAGCTGTTTTTT.

The V and J genes are TRBV28 and TRBJ1-5, with TRBD1 as a possible D gene (5 bases). Trimming left V 4 bases short and J 0 bases short, with 13 bases between. Germline V gene data show CDR1 as MDHEN and CDR2 as SYDVKM. This CDR3 region has 16 residues. In DNA form, the CDR3 reads TGTGCCAGCAGTTCATCGGGACTGTATAGCAATCAGCCCCAGCATTTT. Translated, it gives CASSSSGLYSNQPQHF. The full variable domain, its missing parts supplied by reference TRBV28 and TRBJ1-5, is DVKVTQSSRYLVKRTGEKVFLECVQDMDHENMFWYRQDPGLGLRLIYFSYDVKMKEKGDIPEGYSVSREKKERFSLILESASTNQTSMYLCASSSSGLYSNQPQHFGDGTRLSIL.

This clone was observed a few times. V is TRBV2 and J is TRBJ1-3; no clear D gene. The CDR3 length is 12 residues. The ends were cut back, 6 bases at V and 7 bases at J, with 10 bases in the middle. Germline lookup yields CDR1 SNHLY and CDR2 FYNNEI. CDR3 loop: CASSPGRNTIYF. The CDR3 nucleotides read TGTGCCAGCAGCCCCGGACGGAACACCATATATTTT. The full variable domain, in which reference TRBV2 and TRBJ1-3 provide the parts outside the CDR3, is EPEVTQTPSHQVTQMGQEVILRCVPISNHLYFYWYRQILGQKVEFLVSFYNNEISEKSEIFDDQFSVERPDGSNFTLKIRSTKLEDSAMYFCASSPGRNTIYFGEGSWLTVV.

The gene calls are TRBV27 and TRBJ1-2; D remains unclear. Germline V CDR1 and CDR2: MNHEY, SMNVEV (reference sequence). The CDR3 is 14 residues long. The ends were cut back, 2 bases at V and 4 bases at J, with 11 bases in the middle. CDR3 DNA sequence: TGTGCCAGCAGTTTAAAGCCAGATACCTATGGCTACACCTTC. Amino acid sequence: CASSLKPDTYGYTF.

This clone appeared once. This sequence joins TRBV6-6 and TRBJ1-1; a weak D match, TRBD1 (6 bases). Germline V gene data show CDR1 as MNHNY and CDR2 as SVGAGI (reference sequence). The CDR3 loop spans 15 amino acids. V was pared by 2 bases and J by 3 bases, with 13 bases between. CDR3 sequence: CASSYPGTSDTEAFF. The CDR3 nucleotides are TGTGCCAGCAGTTACCCCGGGACATCAGACACTGAAGCTTTCTTT.

The CDR3 spells CASSLGGYSYEQYF. The CDR3 coding sequence is TGTGCCAGCAGCTTGGGGGGCTACTCCTACGAGCAGTACTTC. The chain employs TRBV7-8 and TRBJ2-7, with D perhaps assigned TRBD1 or TRBD2 (6 bases each). V was trimmed by 3 bases and J by 0 bases, leaving 9 bases between them. CDR3 size: 14 residues. CDR1 is SGHVS, CDR2 FQNEAQ, per germline.

The V gene is TRBV4-2, the J gene TRBJ2-5; D uncertain. Germline CDR1 and CDR2: LGHNA and YNFKEQ. This CDR3 region has 14 residues. The V gene lost 1 base and the J gene lost 5 bases, with 11 bases spanning the gap. The CDR3 nucleotides read TGTGCCAGCAGCCAAGGTGACCGCCCGGAGACCCAGTACTTC. Translating it yields CASSQGDRPETQYF.

The CDR3, as DNA: TGTGCCAGCAGCTCCCTCCGGGGGGCAGGAAACACCATATATTTT. Its translation is CASSSLRGAGNTIYF. This chain links TRBV11-2 with TRBJ1-3; tentatively, D is TRBD1 (6 bases). The CDR3 is made up of 15 amino acids. Germline CDR1 is SGHAT and CDR2 is FQNNGV. Trimming cost V 4 bases and J 4 bases, with 14 bases left between them.

V is TRBV5-1 and J is TRBJ1-2; 7 nucleotides agree with TRBD1. V gave up 4 bases and J gave up 5 bases; unmatched junction bases: 5. Per the germline V gene, CDR1 is SGHRS and CDR2 is YFSETQ. This CDR3 has 13 residues. CDR3 loop: CASSAGTDYGYTF. The CDR3 bases are TGCGCCAGCAGCGCCGGGACAGATTATGGCTACACCTTC.

This clone was picked up a small number of times. The chain combines TRBV10-1 with TRBJ1-5; D is possibly TRBD1 (6 bases). Trimming pared 7 bases from V and 5 bases from J, leaving 15 bases between. CDR3 length equals 14 residues. The germline gives CDR1 WNHNN, CDR2 SYGVQD (reference sequence). The CDR3 coding sequence is TGCGCCAGCAACCCTCATGCAGGGGATCAGCCCCAGCATTTT. This gives the protein CASNPHAGDQPQHF.

The chain links TRBV6-1 to TRBJ1-2; a weak D match, TRBD1 (6 bases). The CDR3 has 13 residues. V gave up 4 bases and J gave up 8 bases, with 14 bases separating them. The V gene's germline CDR1 is MNHNS and CDR2 SASEGT. The CDR3 sequence: CASSVRQANGYTF. The CDR3 DNA follows: TGTGCCAGCAGTGTCCGACAGGCGAACGGCTACACCTTC.

The chain recombines TRBV11-2 with TRBJ2-5, with TRBD2 matching 8 bases. The J segment lost 2 bases and the V segment lost 1 base, leaving 3 bases of the junction unmatched. Germline loops: CDR1 SGHAT, CDR2 FQNNGV. The CDR3 totals 15 residues. CDR3 region: CASSLVLAGQETQYF. CDR3 in DNA: TGTGCCAGCAGCTTAGTCCTAGCGGGTCAAGAGACCCAGTACTTC. Complete variable domain (other parts from reference TRBV11-2 and TRBJ2-5): EAGVAQSPRYKIIEKRQSVAFWCNPISGHATLYWYQQILGQGPKLLIQFQNNGVVDDSQLPKDRFSAERLKGVDSTLKIQPAKLEDSAVYLCASSLVLAGQETQYFGPGTRLLVL.

This clone was found once. The V and J genes are TRBV28 and TRBJ1-2; D ambiguous. Trimming stripped 7 bases from V and 5 bases from J, with 8 bases between. CDR1 is MDHEN and CDR2 is SYDVKM in the germline V gene. This CDR3 has 11 residues. The CDR3 loop is CASMKGYGYTF. The CDR3 DNA follows: TGTGCCAGCATGAAGGGATATGGCTACACCTTC.

The chain is built from TRBV7-2 and TRBJ1-1; unclear D gene. CDR1 and CDR2 (germline): SGHTA, FQGNSA. This CDR3 comprises 13 residues. Trimming stripped 4 bases from V and 4 bases from J, with 10 bases between. The CDR3 protein is CASSSTLSTEAFF. The CDR3 nucleotides are TGTGCCAGCAGCTCTACTTTGAGCACTGAAGCTTTCTTT. Full variable domain (rest looked up from reference TRBV7-2 and TRBJ1-1): GAGVSQSPSNKVTEKGKDVELRCDPISGHTALYWYRQSLGQGLEFLIYFQGNSAPDKSGLPSDRFSAERTGGSVSTLTIQRTQQEDSAVYLCASSSTLSTEAFFGQGTRLTVV.

J is TRBJ2-1 and V is TRBV7-3, with 13 bases fitting TRBD2. Germline V lookup: CDR1 SGHTA, CDR2 FQGTGA. The CDR3 covers 15 residues. V was pared by 5 bases and J by 6 bases, with 4 bases of the junction left unmatched. CDR3 amino acids: CASSPGTSGVNEQFF. DNA for the CDR3: TGTGCCAGCAGCCCTGGGACTAGCGGGGTCAATGAGCAGTTCTTC.

CDR3 sequence reads: CASSLETPDTGELFF. In DNA form, the CDR3 reads TGCGCCAGCAGCTTGGAGACTCCGGACACCGGGGAGCTGTTTTTT. The V and J genes are TRBV5-1 and TRBJ2-2; no definite D call. CDR3 length equals 15 residues. Germline-derived CDR1 and CDR2 are SGHRS and YFSETQ. V was shortened by 0 bases and J by 3 bases, with 9 bases between the two germline ends.

V and J are TRBV5-1 and TRBJ1-2; a possible D gene is TRBD1 (6 bases). Per germline, CDR1 SGHRS and CDR2 YFSETQ. V shed 5 bases and J shed 8 bases, with 13 bases lying between them. The CDR3 is 12 amino acids. The CDR3 sequence is CASRQGSGGYTF. DNA of the CDR3: TGCGCCAGCAGGCAGGGGTCAGGGGGCTACACCTTC.

This chain links TRBV5-1 with TRBJ2-4, with TRBD2 identical over 9 bases. V was clipped by 0 bases and J by 2 bases; unmatched bases: 3. The CDR3 is made up of 16 amino acids. CDR1 and CDR2 (germline): SGHRS, YFSETQ. The CDR3 sequence is CASSLDASGTKNIQYF. The DNA for the CDR3 is TGCGCCAGCAGCTTGGACGCTAGCGGGACCAAAAACATTCAGTACTTC.

The chain carries TRBV7-7 and TRBJ2-5, with D possibly TRBD1 on 6 matching bases. Per the germline V gene, CDR1 is SSHAT and CDR2 is FNYEAQ (reference sequence). The CDR3 contains 13 residues. The V end was cut by 6 bases, the J end by 5 bases, with 13 bases between. The CDR3 nucleotides are TGTGCCAGCAGTCAGGGGTCCCATGAGACCCAGTACTTC. Protein sequence: CASSQGSHETQYF.

This chain's CDR3 is CASSFYDKPRTF. The CDR3 DNA reads TGTGCCAGCAGCTTTTACGACAAACCAAGGACCTTC. The rearrangement joins TRBV7-3 to TRBJ1-2; D uncertain. CDR1 SGHTA and CDR2 FQGTGA come from the germline V gene. The V gene lost 3 bases and the J gene lost 14 bases, with 16 bases spanning the gap. This CDR3 comprises 12 residues.

V is TRBV28 and J is TRBJ2-3; weak D call: TRBD2 (5 bases). The germline V gene has CDR1 MDHEN and CDR2 SYDVKM. Trimming removed 6 bases from V and 1 base from J, with 14 bases in between. CDR3 size: 15 residues. The CDR3 bases are TGTGCCAGCAGCCTAGCACCGGACCGCACAGATACGCAGTATTTT. Translated, it gives CASSLAPDRTDTQYF.

This clone was found once. The rearrangement uses TRBV6-5 and TRBJ2-5, with TRBD2 matching over 8 bases. This CDR3 comprises 13 residues. V dropped 8 bases and J dropped 5; count of bases not matched to a gene: 7. Germline loops: CDR1 MNHEY, CDR2 SVGAGI. The CDR3 DNA sequence: TGTGCCAGCGTACCCCGCGGGGGGGAGACCCAGTACTTC. Encoded protein: CASVPRGGETQYF.

V is TRBV5-4 and J is TRBJ1-1; D is perhaps TRBD1 (6 bases). There are 15 residues in the CDR3. Germline CDR1 reads SGHNT; CDR2 reads YYREEE (reference sequence). Between the trimmed V and J ends, which lost 4 bases and 1 base, there was a span of 14 bases. The DNA for the CDR3 is TGTGCCAGCAGCCCCCGTGGGGGGGCGAACACTGAAGCTTTCTTT. It specifies CASSPRGGANTEAFF.

The chain uses TRBV4-1 and TRBJ1-3; D gene unclear. The CDR3 length is 16 residues. V lost 4 bases and J lost 1, with 14 bases in between. CDR1 and CDR2 from the germline V gene are MGHRA and YSYEKL. The CDR3, as DNA: TGCGCCAGCAGCCTTCAAGCAGCCGAGTCTGGAAACACCATATATTTT. Its protein is CASSLQAAESGNTIYF.

The chain combines TRBV19 with TRBJ2-5; tentative D call: TRBD2 (6 bases). Germline lookup yields CDR1 LNHDA and CDR2 SQIVND (reference sequence). The CDR3 is 13 amino acids. Trimming stripped 6 bases from V and 3 bases from J, with 11 bases between. The CDR3: CASRGRGKETQYF. CDR3 sequence (DNA): TGTGCCAGTAGGGGACGGGGGAAAGAGACCCAGTACTTC.

J is TRBJ1-1 and V is TRBV7-2; the D gene is possibly TRBD1 (5 bases). Per the germline V gene, CDR1 is SGHTA and CDR2 is FQGNSA. The CDR3 runs 14 residues. Trimming shortened V by 4 bases and J by 1 base, and 10 bases separated the two germline ends. CDR3 bases: TGTGCCAGCAGCTCGGGACCGCCGAACACTGAAGCTTTCTTT. Translating gives CASSSGPPNTEAFF.